This TCR beta chain came from a study of CD8+CD57+ T cells in acquired aplastic anemia. In this sample, this clonotype turned up once. By flow cytometry, patients selected for sequencing had shown an expansion of CD8+CD57+ cells. Blood sampling was performed on the patients, and none of them had received therapy by then. CDR1 is MDHEN, CDR2 SYDVKM, per germline. The CDR3 covers 15 residues. The V end was cut by 5 bases, the J end by 3 bases, with 15 bases between. Researchers used genomic DNA as the template to profile TCR beta VDJ and CDR3. Each CDR3 protein is one row after TCRdb ran MiXCR on the reads. Of 120,000 or so distinct CDR3 sequences in the sample, about two fifths are singletons; the top ten hold roughly 3%.

The chain joins TRBV28 to TRBJ2-3; D is ambiguous. Material for sequencing was sorted CD4+, CD8+, or CD8+CD57+ T cells (not recorded which) from PBMCs. The sequence came from a human donor with aplastic anemia. The CDR3 protein is CASSDVGQLTDTQYF. In nucleotides, the CDR3 is TGTGCCAGCAGTGACGTGGGCCAACTTACAGATACGCAGTATTTT. Full variable domain (rest looked up from reference TRBV28 and TRBJ2-3): DVKVTQSSRYLVKRTGEKVFLECVQDMDHENMFWYRQDPGLGLRLIYFSYDVKMKEKGDIPEGYSVSREKKERFSLILESASTNQTSMYLCASSDVGQLTDTQYFGPGTRLTVL.